The text below deals with one T cell receptor (beta chain). Its antigen is undetermined. Germline CDR1 reads DFQATT; CDR2 reads SNEGSKA (reference sequence). V was pared by 0 bases and J by 7 bases, with 18 bases between. The CDR3 is 15 amino acids. PBMCs came from less than 11 ml fresh peripheral blood. Amplification of TCR beta CDR3 regions was performed using RNA transcripts as template. The TCR CDR3 first-round RT-PCR relied on the HTBI primer set. MiXCR, run by TCRdb on the multiplex PCR reads, gives a single entry per CDR3 protein. The sample lists about 320,000 distinct CDR3 sequences, around 16% occurring once. The sample belongs to a study of T cells in Graves' hyperthyroidism and ophthalmopathy. Whole-study results and caveats: Most clonotypes expanded in thyroid above 0.001 were likewise present in blood.

Sequenced sample: blood. This chain joins TRBV20-1 and TRBJ1-1; D gene uncertain. The clonotype was recovered from a man aged 25 to 40 with Graves' hyperthyroidism. Here the CDR3 reads CSARDRRKTGSEAFF. The CDR3 coding sequence is TGCAGTGCTAGAGATCGGCGTAAGACGGGTAGTGAAGCTTTCTTT.